This T cell receptor beta chain was sequenced for a study of identical twins. Overall study results and limits: Its conclusions, products of cross-sectional statistical analysis, did not come from following the same donors.

MiXCR was run by TCRdb on the 5' RACE reads, yielding one entry per CDR3 protein. The sample carries hundreds of thousands of distinct CDR3 sequences, around 22% recorded once. Germline V gene data show CDR1 as SGHRS and CDR2 as YFSETQ. Between the trimmed V and J ends, which lost 3 bases and 0 bases, there was a span of 16 bases. The CDR3 totals 18 residues. About this clonotype: Antigen unknown.

The same sample was also used in a study of yellow fever vaccine responses in identical twins.

The specimen was CD4+ T cells sorted from blood. The chain carries TRBV5-1 and TRBJ2-6, with D perhaps TRBD1 (6 bases). The TCR sequence derives from a woman between 18 and 30 years old in good health. The CDR3: CASSSSGTTTSGANVLTF. The CDR3 region has the DNA TGCGCCAGCAGCTCGTCCGGGACAACAACCTCTGGGGCCAACGTCCTGACTTTC.